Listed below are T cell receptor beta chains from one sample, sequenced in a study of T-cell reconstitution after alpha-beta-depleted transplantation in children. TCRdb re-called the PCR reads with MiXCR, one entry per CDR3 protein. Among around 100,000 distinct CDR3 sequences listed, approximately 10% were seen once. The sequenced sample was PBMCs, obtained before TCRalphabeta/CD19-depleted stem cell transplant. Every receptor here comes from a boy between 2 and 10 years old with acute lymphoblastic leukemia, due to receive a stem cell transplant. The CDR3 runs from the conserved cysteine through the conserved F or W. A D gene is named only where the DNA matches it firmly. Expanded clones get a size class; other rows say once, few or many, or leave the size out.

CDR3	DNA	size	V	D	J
CASSLGAGLNYEQYF	TGTGCCAGCAGTTTAGGAGCGGGCCTCAACTACGAGCAGTACTTC	-	TRBV28	-	TRBJ2-7
CSALSGGSYEQYF	TGCAGTGCTCTCTCGGGAGGGAGCTACGAGCAGTACTTC	few	TRBV20-1	TRBD2	TRBJ2-7
CASSLLFQETQYF	TGCGCCAGCAGCCTTCTGTTTCAGGAGACCCAGTACTTC	few	TRBV5-1	-	TRBJ2-5
CSVAPPSEQFF	TGCAGCGTTGCGCCCCCTTCTGAGCAGTTCTTC	-	TRBV29-1	-	TRBJ2-1
CASSYRSDTDTQYF	TGCGCCAGCAGCTACCGTTCGGACACAGATACGCAGTATTTT	many	TRBV5-1	-	TRBJ2-3
CASTPSRQGAQPQHF	TGTGCCAGCACCCCGAGCAGGCAGGGCGCTCAGCCCCAGCATTTT	-	TRBV28	-	TRBJ1-5
CASSPGLAGGGEQYF	TGTGCCAGCAGCCCCGGACTAGCGGGAGGAGGGGAGCAGTACTTC	many	TRBV7-9	TRBD2	TRBJ2-7
CASSFGTAIYEQYF	TGTGCCAGCAGCTTCGGGACGGCTATATACGAGCAGTACTTC	many	TRBV5-6	-	TRBJ2-7
CASSPRLREGPGDTQYF	TGCGCCAGCAGCCCGAGGTTGCGGGAGGGCCCAGGAGATACGCAGTATTTT	many	TRBV5-1	TRBD2	TRBJ2-3
CASSPKHGGEQYF	TGTGCCAGCAGTCCCAAGCACGGGGGTGAGCAGTACTTC	few	TRBV12-3/TRBV12-4	-	TRBJ2-7
CASQRINQPQHF	TGTGCCAGTCAGAGAATCAATCAGCCCCAGCATTTT	-	TRBV28	-	TRBJ1-5
CASSPHFSGARDYNEQFF	TGTGCCAGCAGCCCGCACTTTAGCGGGGCCCGAGACTACAATGAGCAGTTCTTC	-	TRBV14	TRBD2	TRBJ2-1
CASGQGFNQPQHF	TGTGCCAGCGGACAGGGCTTCAATCAGCCCCAGCATTTT	few	TRBV6-1	TRBD1	TRBJ1-5
CASTMTLGQPQHF	TGTGCCAGCACCATGACTTTGGGCCAGCCCCAGCATTTT	few	TRBV6-1	-	TRBJ1-5
CASSARTGEDGYTF	TGCGCCAGCAGCGCCCGGACAGGGGAAGATGGCTACACCTTC	many	TRBV5-1	TRBD1	TRBJ1-2
CASSGRSSLAGGRIYNEQFF	TGTGCCAGCAGCGGCCGAAGTAGTCTAGCGGGAGGGCGTATATACAATGAGCAGTTCTTC	few	TRBV7-2	TRBD2	TRBJ2-1
CASRGQNTGELFF	TGTGCCTCCCGGGGTCAGAACACCGGGGAGCTGTTTTTT	-	TRBV18	-	TRBJ2-2
CASSLLKLTGTDAFRNTEAFF	TGCGCCAGCAGCTTGCTGAAGTTAACCGGGACGGATGCCTTTAGGAACACTGAAGCTTTCTTT	-	TRBV5-1	-	TRBJ1-1
CASEPRQGRTEAFF	TGCGCCAGCGAGCCTAGACAGGGCAGAACTGAAGCTTTCTTT	-	TRBV10-2	TRBD1	TRBJ1-1
CASRIGALGSENIQYF	TGTGCCAGCAGAATTGGGGCTTTGGGGAGCGAAAACATTCAGTACTTC	many	TRBV12-3/TRBV12-4	-	TRBJ2-4
CASSLAEGLSTDTQYF	TGTGCCAGCAGCTTAGCGGAAGGACTTAGCACAGATACGCAGTATTTT	-	TRBV7-8	-	TRBJ2-3
CASSISSIAYEQYF	TGTGCCAGTAGTATATCGTCGATCGCCTACGAGCAGTACTTC	many	TRBV19	-	TRBJ2-7
CASSLGSRLAGGNEQFF	TGCGCCAGCAGCTTGGGGTCCCGACTAGCGGGAGGGAATGAGCAGTTCTTC	many	TRBV5-1	TRBD2	TRBJ2-1
CASSPPRSNEQFF	TGTGCCAGCAGCCCCCCGAGATCCAATGAGCAGTTCTTC	few	TRBV7-9	-	TRBJ2-1
CASSPLSSYNEQFF	TGTGCCAGCAGTCCCCTGAGCTCCTACAATGAGCAGTTCTTC	-	TRBV25-1	-	TRBJ2-1
CSARDSGLAHEQFF	TGCAGTGCTAGAGATAGCGGCCTAGCCCACGAGCAGTTCTTC	few	TRBV20-1	-	TRBJ2-1
CASSLGGGQKNEQFF	TGCGCCAGCAGCTTGGGGGGCGGACAGAAGAATGAGCAGTTCTTC	-	TRBV5-1	-	TRBJ2-1
CAISDSPDKGDYGYTF	TGTGCCATCAGTGATAGCCCGGACAAAGGGGACTATGGCTACACCTTC	-	TRBV10-3	-	TRBJ1-2